These T cell receptor beta chains were read from a single sample in a study of T cell changes during pregnancy in multiple sclerosis. Assay: immunoSEQ multiplex PCR; the TCRdb copy retains only in-frame clones and omits some. In the table there are 60,000 to 75,000 clones, about 92% of which are singletons. The sample was peripheral blood, taken after pregnancy. These receptors all stem from a female donor with multiple sclerosis, enrolled in a pregnancy study. The CDR3 runs from the conserved cysteine through the conserved F or W. D genes are given only for firm matches. Clone size, where shown, is once, few, many, or a class for clones that have expanded.

v_gene: TRBV18; j_gene: TRBJ2-1; d_gene: .; abundance: .; CDR3aa: CASSPMRMASVLVGEQFF; CDR3nt: TGTGCCAGCTCACCTATGCGCATGGCTAGCGTCCTAGTCGGTGAGCAGTTCTTC
v_gene: TRBV5-1; j_gene: TRBJ2-7; d_gene: TRBD1; abundance: .; CDR3aa: CASSSWTGQIYEQYF; CDR3nt: TGCGCCAGCAGCTCCTGGACAGGGCAGATCTACGAGCAGTACTTC
v_gene: TRBV5-1; j_gene: TRBJ2-3; d_gene: .; abundance: .; CDR3aa: CASSSLDSTDTQYF; CDR3nt: TGCGCCAGCAGCTCACTAGATAGCACAGATACGCAGTATTTT
v_gene: TRBV4-1; j_gene: TRBJ2-5; d_gene: TRBD2; abundance: .; CDR3aa: CASSQVTSGRQTQYF; CDR3nt: TGCGCCAGCAGCCAAGTGACTAGCGGGAGGCAGACCCAGTACTTC
v_gene: TRBV18; j_gene: TRBJ2-1; d_gene: .; abundance: .; CDR3aa: CASSPRESSYNEQFF; CDR3nt: TGTGCCAGCTCACCTCGGGAGAGCTCCTACAATGAGCAGTTCTTC
v_gene: TRBV28; j_gene: TRBJ1-3; d_gene: .; abundance: .; CDR3aa: CASSSTSTGSGNTIYF; CDR3nt: TGTGCCAGCAGTTCTACCTCGACAGGCTCTGGAAACACCATATATTTT
v_gene: TRBV5-8; j_gene: TRBJ1-3; d_gene: TRBD1; abundance: .; CDR3aa: CASSLQGFYGNTIYF; CDR3nt: TGTGCCAGCAGCTTACAGGGGTTTTATGGAAACACCATATATTTT
v_gene: TRBV28; j_gene: TRBJ1-2; d_gene: .; abundance: .; CDR3aa: CASRPGQSYGYTF; CDR3nt: TGTGCCAGCAGACCCGGACAGTCCTATGGCTACACCTTC
v_gene: TRBV5-1; j_gene: TRBJ2-7; d_gene: .; abundance: .; CDR3aa: CASSWSTALEQYF; CDR3nt: TGCGCCAGCTCTTGGAGTACTGCCCTCGAGCAGTACTTC
v_gene: TRBV5-5; j_gene: TRBJ2-7; d_gene: .; abundance: .; CDR3aa: CASSLAGTETYEQYF; CDR3nt: TGTGCCAGCAGCTTGGCCGGGACTGAGACCTACGAGCAGTACTTC
v_gene: TRBV15; j_gene: TRBJ1-4; d_gene: .; abundance: .; CDR3aa: CATSPRTFSEKLFF; CDR3nt: TGTGCCACCAGCCCTCGGACTTTTTCCGAAAAACTGTTTTTT
v_gene: TRBV28; j_gene: TRBJ1-1; d_gene: .; abundance: few; CDR3aa: CASIRWQGSLAFF; CDR3nt: TGTGCCAGCATACGGTGGCAGGGATCTTTGGCTTTCTTT
v_gene: TRBV5-4; j_gene: TRBJ2-7; d_gene: TRBD2; abundance: .; CDR3aa: CASSQSGTSGGLWF; CDR3nt: TGTGCCAGCAGCCAATCTGGGACTAGCGGAGGTCTCTGGTTC